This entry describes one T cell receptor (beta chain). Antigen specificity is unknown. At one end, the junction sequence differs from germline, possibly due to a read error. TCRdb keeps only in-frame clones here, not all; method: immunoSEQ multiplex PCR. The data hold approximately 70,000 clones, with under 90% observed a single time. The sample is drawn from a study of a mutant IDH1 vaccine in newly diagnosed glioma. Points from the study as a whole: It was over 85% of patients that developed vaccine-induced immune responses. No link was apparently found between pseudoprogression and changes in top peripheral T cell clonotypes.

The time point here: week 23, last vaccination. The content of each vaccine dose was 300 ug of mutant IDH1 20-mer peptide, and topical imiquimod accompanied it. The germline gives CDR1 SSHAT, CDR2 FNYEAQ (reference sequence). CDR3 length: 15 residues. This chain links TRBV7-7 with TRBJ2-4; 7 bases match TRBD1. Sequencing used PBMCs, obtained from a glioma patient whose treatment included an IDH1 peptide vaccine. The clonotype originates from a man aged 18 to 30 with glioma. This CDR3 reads CASSFTGAAKNIQYF. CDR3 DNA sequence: TGTGCTAGCAGCTTCACAGGGGCAGCCAAAAACATTCAGTACTTC.